The 31 T cell receptor beta chains reported below all come from one sample, sequenced in a study of T cell changes during pregnancy in multiple sclerosis. Measured with immunoSEQ multiplex PCR; TCRdb has only the in-frame clones, and not every one. The sample lists over 70,000 clones, roughly 93% occurring once. The specimen comprised peripheral blood, sampled in the third trimester of pregnancy. All receptors derive from a female donor with multiple sclerosis, enrolled in a pregnancy study.

The rearrangement joins TRBV7-9 to TRBJ1-1; D gene ambiguous. The CDR3 is made up of 15 amino acids. CDR1 and CDR2 (germline): SEHNR, FQNEAQ (reference sequence). Trimming left V 1 base short and J 6 bases short, with 15 bases between. The CDR3 spells CASSLDMDRLPEAFF. Written as DNA, the CDR3 is TGTGCCAGCAGCTTAGACATGGATAGACTCCCTGAAGCTTTCTTT.

A single count supports this clone. This chain uses TRBV7-9 with TRBJ1-5; no definite D call. The CDR3 covers 12 residues. The V gene lost 5 bases and the J gene lost 3 bases, with 5 bases spanning the gap. Per the germline V gene, CDR1 is SEHNR and CDR2 is FQNEAQ (reference sequence). CDR3 in amino acids: CASSRDNQPQHF. CDR3 nucleotide sequence: TGTGCCAGCAGCCGGGACAATCAGCCCCAGCATTTT.

V is TRBV30 and J is TRBJ1-1; weak D call: TRBD1 (6 bases). CDR3 length: 15 amino acids. Germline CDR1 is GTSNPN and CDR2 is SVGIG (reference sequence). Trimming cost V 0 bases and J 6 bases, with 17 bases left between them. The CDR3 loop is CAWSVRGRGKAEAFF. CDR3 nucleotide sequence: TGTGCCTGGAGTGTACGTGGGAGGGGGAAGGCTGAAGCTTTCTTT.

The chain recombines TRBV28 with TRBJ2-7, with D possibly TRBD1 on 5 matching bases. Germline CDR1 and CDR2: MDHEN and SYDVKM. The germline V and J ends were trimmed by 3 bases and 3 bases, with 15 bases remaining between them. The CDR3 contains 15 residues. The CDR3 is CASSLVHQGLYEQYF. In nucleotides, the CDR3 is TGTGCCAGCAGTTTGGTTCACCAGGGCCTCTACGAGCAGTACTTC.

The rearrangement joins TRBV9 to TRBJ1-1; the match to TRBD1 covers 7 bases. V was pared by 3 bases and J by 5 bases, with 4 bases of the junction left unmatched. The CDR3 contains 13 residues. Per germline, CDR1 SGDLS and CDR2 YYNGEE. CDR3 coding DNA: TGTGCCAGCAGCGCGACAGGGAGGACTGAAGCTTTCTTT. It translates to CASSATGRTEAFF.

This sequence joins TRBV6-5 and TRBJ2-5, with 10 bases lining up with TRBD2. The V segment lost 5 bases and the J segment 5 bases; nucleotides outside the gene matches: 2. The CDR3 is made up of 13 amino acids. Per germline, CDR1 MNHEY and CDR2 SVGAGI. The CDR3 region is CASSSGRAETQYF. As DNA, the CDR3 is TGTGCCAGCAGTAGCGGGAGGGCGGAGACCCAGTACTTC.

CDR3 bases: TGTGCCAGCAGCCAAGCTGGGGACTTCTCCTACGAGCAGTACTTC. It is translated as CASSQAGDFSYEQYF. The chain recombines TRBV4-2 with TRBJ2-7, with a weak D call TRBD2 (6 bases). Germline CDR1 reads LGHNA; CDR2 reads YNFKEQ. V was shortened by 1 base and J by 0 bases, with 10 bases between the two germline ends. This CDR3 contains 15 residues.

The V gene is TRBV6-1, the J gene TRBJ1-1, with D possibly matching TRBD1 (5 bases). CDR3 length equals 13 residues. Germline assignment: CDR1 MNHNS and CDR2 SASEGT. V was cut by 6 bases and J by 1 base, with 9 bases left in between. CDR3 region: CASSRDPNTEAFF. Written as DNA, the CDR3 is TGTGCCAGCAGCAGGGATCCGAACACTGAAGCTTTCTTT.

This chain joins TRBV27 and TRBJ2-7; TRBD1 aligns across 9 bases. V shed 6 bases, J shed 2 bases, and the junction held 8 bases outside the gene matches. The CDR3 spans 15 residues. Germline assignment: CDR1 MNHEY and CDR2 SMNVEV (reference sequence). CDR3 region: CASSLKGQGAYEQYF. In DNA form, the CDR3 reads TGTGCCAGCAGCCTCAAGGGACAGGGAGCCTACGAGCAGTACTTC.

The rearrangement uses TRBV5-6 and TRBJ1-2, with D possibly matching TRBD1 (5 bases). V was shortened by 2 bases and J by 1 base, with 12 bases between the two germline ends. The CDR3 has 15 residues. CDR1 is SGHDT and CDR2 is YYEEEE in the germline V gene. The CDR3 sequence is CASSFGDRINYGYTF. CDR3 DNA sequence: TGTGCCAGCAGCTTCGGCGACAGAATTAACTATGGCTACACCTTC.

This clone came up once. The chain recombines TRBV19 with TRBJ2-3; no reliable D call. Germline V gene sequence: CDR1 LNHDA, CDR2 SQIVND (reference sequence). There are 14 residues in the CDR3. V was trimmed by 3 bases and J by 2 bases, leaving 9 bases between them. In DNA, the CDR3 is TGTGCCAGTAGTATCGACTGGATCACAGATACGCAGTATTTT. Encoded protein: CASSIDWITDTQYF.

The chain combines TRBV6-6 with TRBJ2-7; TRBD2 might be the D (6 bases). This CDR3 contains 15 residues. V shed 6 bases and J shed 6 bases, with 21 bases lying between them. The germline CDR1 and CDR2 sequences are MNHNY and SVGAGI (reference sequence). The CDR3 nucleotides read TGTGCCAGCAGACCTCCGGGACTCCAGAACGTCGAGCAGTACTTC. Translated: CASRPPGLQNVEQYF.

This sequence joins TRBV28 and TRBJ1-1; D gene unclear. The length of the CDR3 is 14 residues. V lost 7 bases to trimming and J lost 1 base, with 13 bases between them. Germline values: CDR1 MDHEN, CDR2 SYDVKM. The CDR3: CASTLSGPNTEAFF. The CDR3 DNA sequence: TGTGCCAGCACCCTTAGTGGGCCGAACACTGAAGCTTTCTTT.

The gene calls are TRBV28 and TRBJ1-3; 7 nucleotides align to TRBD1. This CDR3 is 16 amino acids long. CDR1 is MDHEN and CDR2 is SYDVKM in the germline V gene. V was pared by 6 bases and J by 4 bases, with 12 bases of the junction left unmatched. This CDR3 reads CASSFGQASSGNTIYF. The CDR3, as DNA: TGTGCCAGCAGCTTCGGACAGGCGTCGTCGGGAAACACCATATATTTT.

This chain joins TRBV28 and TRBJ2-7; possibly TRBD1 for D (7 bases). The CDR3 totals 15 residues. Trimming removed 5 bases from V and 5 bases from J, with 19 bases in between. Germline V CDR1 and CDR2: MDHEN, SYDVKM. The CDR3 is CASSKLTGTRHEQYF. CDR3 sequence (DNA): TGTGCCAGCAGTAAGCTGACAGGGACTCGGCACGAGCAGTACTTC.

The chain uses TRBV5-4 and TRBJ2-5, with D perhaps TRBD2 (6 bases). V dropped 0 bases and J dropped 1 base, with 7 bases sitting between them. This CDR3 contains 14 residues. Per germline, CDR1 SGHNT and CDR2 YYREEE (reference sequence). CDR3 protein: CASSLGGAQETQYF. CDR3 bases: TGTGCCAGCAGCTTGGGCGGGGCCCAAGAGACCCAGTACTTC.

V and J are TRBV29-1 and TRBJ2-1; D is undetermined. The CDR3 totals 13 residues. CDR1 SQVTM and CDR2 ANQGSEA come from the germline V gene. V was shortened by 2 bases and J by 0 bases, with 5 bases between the two germline ends. In nucleotides, the CDR3 is TGCAGCGTTGAACAGGTCTCCTACAATGAGCAGTTCTTC. Translated: CSVEQVSYNEQFF.

The V gene is TRBV6-1, the J gene TRBJ2-1; D uncertain. The CDR3 consists of 14 residues. From germline, CDR1 is MNHNS and CDR2 SASEGT. Trimming stripped 2 bases from V and 6 bases from J, with 11 bases between. The CDR3 protein is CASSENSIANEQFF. Written as DNA, the CDR3 is TGTGCCAGCAGTGAAAACTCCATCGCCAATGAGCAGTTCTTC.

This clone was recorded only once. The chain uses TRBV6-5 and TRBJ2-1, with TRBD1 matching over 12 bases. Germline CDR1 and CDR2: MNHEY and SVGAGI. V was pared by 6 bases and J by 8 bases, with 11 bases of the junction left unmatched. This CDR3 comprises 16 residues. The CDR3 here is CASSYTPGQGAYEQFF. The CDR3 DNA reads TGTGCCAGCAGCTACACCCCGGGACAGGGGGCCTATGAGCAGTTCTTC.

CDR3: CASSLQLGLAGGGAKNIQYF. The CDR3 DNA is TGTGCCAGCAGCTTACAACTGGGACTAGCGGGAGGGGGTGCCAAAAACATTCAGTACTTC. The gene calls are TRBV4-2 and TRBJ2-4; TRBD2 aligns across 16 bases. The germline CDR1 and CDR2 sequences are LGHNA and YNFKEQ. This CDR3 contains 20 residues. V trimming: 5 bases; J trimming: 1 base; junction bases outside the gene matches: 11.

The V call is TRBV4-2, the J call TRBJ1-4; 7 bases line up with TRBD1. The CDR3 sequence is 13 residues long. With V trimmed by 4 bases and J by 11 bases, 7 bases remained unmatched. Germline CDR1 is LGHNA and CDR2 is YNFKEQ. DNA for the CDR3: TGTGCCAGCAGCCGAGGACAGGAGGGGAAACTGTTTTTT. It is translated as CASSRGQEGKLFF.

The chain couples TRBV28 to TRBJ2-5, with 11 bases fitting TRBD2. The CDR3 is 16 amino acids. Germline lookup yields CDR1 MDHEN and CDR2 SYDVKM. V lost 6 bases to trimming and J lost 2 bases; unmatched junction nucleotides: 8. The CDR3 nucleotides are TGTGCCAGCAGCTTTCGACTAGCGGGACTTCAAGAGACCCAGTACTTC. It encodes CASSFRLAGLQETQYF.

This CDR3 reads CASGYSGGRNTIYF. The CDR3, as DNA: TGTGCCAGCGGGTACAGCGGCGGAAGAAACACCATATATTTT. The rearrangement joins TRBV6-1 to TRBJ1-3; D remains unclear. In germline, CDR1 is MNHNS, CDR2 SASEGT. This CDR3 comprises 14 residues. V was pared by 8 bases and J by 5 bases, with 16 bases between.

The rearrangement joins TRBV29-1 to TRBJ1-2; no reliable D call. The ends were cut back, 0 bases at V and 2 bases at J, with 4 bases in the middle. Germline V gene sequence: CDR1 SQVTM, CDR2 ANQGSEA. The CDR3 has 12 residues. The CDR3 nucleotides are TGCAGCGTTGAAGACAGAAACTATGGCTACACCTTC. As protein: CSVEDRNYGYTF.

The rearrangement joins TRBV4-3 to TRBJ2-3, with 11 positions matching TRBD2. V lost 5 bases to trimming and J lost 3 bases; unmatched junction nucleotides: 10. Germline V CDR1 and CDR2: LGHNA, YSLEER. The CDR3 spans 17 residues. CDR3 in DNA: TGCGCCAGCAGCTCTTGGGGGTTAGCGGGAGGGACAGATACGCAGTATTTT. Residues: CASSSWGLAGGTDTQYF.

This rearrangement joins TRBV28 to TRBJ1-3, with a tentative D call TRBD1 (6 bases). The CDR3 contains 14 residues. V lost 9 bases to trimming and J lost 2 bases, with 14 bases between them. Germline values: CDR1 MDHEN, CDR2 SYDVKM. CDR3 sequence reads: CASYEQGTGNTIYF. The CDR3 DNA reads as TGTGCCAGTTACGAACAGGGAACTGGAAACACCATATATTTT.

The chain combines TRBV30 with TRBJ1-5; 9 bases are shared with TRBD1. Germline V gene lookup returns CDR1 GTSNPN and CDR2 SVGIG (reference sequence). The CDR3 covers 17 residues. J lost 3 bases, V lost 4 bases, and 13 bases had no gene match. The DNA for the CDR3 is TGTGCCTGGACGACAGGGGGTATCGGCGTGAACAATCAGCCCCAGCATTTT. It is translated as CAWTTGGIGVNNQPQHF.

This chain connects TRBV7-9 to TRBJ2-7; a weak D match, TRBD2 (5 bases). CDR1 and CDR2 from the germline V gene are SEHNR and FQNEAQ (reference sequence). The CDR3 extends over 14 amino acids. The V end was cut by 5 bases, the J end by 1 base, with 12 bases between. The chain's CDR3 is CASSLIGNSYEQYF. For the CDR3, the DNA is TGTGCCAGCAGCCTTATCGGGAATTCCTACGAGCAGTACTTC.

This clone was found a few times. The chain combines TRBV18 with TRBJ1-3; D is unresolved. The CDR3 extends over 15 amino acids. Germline V gene lookup returns CDR1 KGHSH and CDR2 LQKENI. Trimming removed 3 bases from V and 0 bases from J, with 9 bases in between. The CDR3 reads CASSPYLYSGNTIYF. In DNA, the CDR3 is TGTGCCAGCTCACCCTACCTCTACTCTGGAAACACCATATATTTT.

The genes are TRBV28 and TRBJ1-1, with 9 positions matching TRBD1. The J segment lost 11 bases and the V segment lost 3 bases, leaving 13 bases of the junction unmatched. This CDR3 has 15 amino acids. Germline V CDR1 and CDR2: MDHEN, SYDVKM. The CDR3 coding sequence is TGTGCCAGCAGTTTTCTAGGACAGGGGAGCTCCGGGGCTTTCTTT. It yields the protein CASSFLGQGSSGAFF. Full variable domain (remainder filled in from reference TRBV28 and TRBJ1-1): DVKVTQSSRYLVKRTGEKVFLECVQDMDHENMFWYRQDPGLGLRLIYFSYDVKMKEKGDIPEGYSVSREKKERFSLILESASTNQTSMYLCASSFLGQGSSGAFFGQGTRLTVV.

The rearrangement uses TRBV5-1 and TRBJ2-5; D possibly corresponds to TRBD1 (6 bases). Trimming left V 4 bases short and J 2 bases short, with 21 bases between. This CDR3 spans 17 amino acids. Germline V gene data show CDR1 as SGHRS and CDR2 as YFSETQ. In nucleotides, the CDR3 is TGCGCCAGCAGCCCAGAGCTCGGGCGGACAGAGCAAGAGACCCAGTACTTC. Protein product: CASSPELGRTEQETQYF.